This TCR beta chain was captured in a study of T cells in Graves' hyperthyroidism and ophthalmopathy. This clonotype was found many times. This CDR3 has 15 amino acids. Germline CDR1 and CDR2: MDHEN and SYDVKM. Unmatched junction bases numbered 6, after V lost 6 bases and J lost 2 bases. Template material for amplifying TCR beta CDR3 regions consisted of RNA transcripts. Primed by the HTBI set, a first-round RT-PCR was run on the TCR CDR3. TCRdb re-called the multiplex PCR reads through MiXCR, storing one row per CDR3 protein. The data hold about 290,000 distinct CDR3 sequences, with roughly 19% observed a single time.

The clonotype was recovered from a man in his fifties or sixties with Graves' ophthalmopathy. The source material was blood. V and J are TRBV28 and TRBJ2-5; the match to TRBD2 covers 10 bases. The CDR3 region has the DNA TGTGCCAGCAGGGCTAGCGGGAGTAGGCAAGAGACCCAGTACTTC. This translates into CASRASGSRQETQYF. The entire variable domain, with the rest obtained from reference TRBV28 and TRBJ2-5, is as follows: DVKVTQSSRYLVKRTGEKVFLECVQDMDHENMFWYRQDPGLGLRLIYFSYDVKMKEKGDIPEGYSVSREKKERFSLILESASTNQTSMYLCASRASGSRQETQYFGPGTRLLVL.